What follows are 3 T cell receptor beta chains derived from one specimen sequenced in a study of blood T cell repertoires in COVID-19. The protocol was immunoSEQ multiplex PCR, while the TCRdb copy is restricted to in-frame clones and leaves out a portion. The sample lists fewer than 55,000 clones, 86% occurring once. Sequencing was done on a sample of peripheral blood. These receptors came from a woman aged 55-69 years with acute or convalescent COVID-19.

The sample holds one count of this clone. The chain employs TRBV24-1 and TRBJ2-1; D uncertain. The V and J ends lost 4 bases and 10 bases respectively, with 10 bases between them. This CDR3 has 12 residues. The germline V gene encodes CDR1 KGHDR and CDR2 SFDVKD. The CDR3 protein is CATSDPSLEQFF. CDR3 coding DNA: TGTGCCACCAGTGACCCTAGTTTGGAGCAGTTCTTC.

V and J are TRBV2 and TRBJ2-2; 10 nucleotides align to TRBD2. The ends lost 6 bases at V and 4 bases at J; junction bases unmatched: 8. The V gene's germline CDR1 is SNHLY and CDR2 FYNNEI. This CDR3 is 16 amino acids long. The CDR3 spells CASRPAGGPTTGELFF. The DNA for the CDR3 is TGTGCCAGCAGACCAGCGGGAGGGCCGACCACCGGGGAGCTGTTTTTT.

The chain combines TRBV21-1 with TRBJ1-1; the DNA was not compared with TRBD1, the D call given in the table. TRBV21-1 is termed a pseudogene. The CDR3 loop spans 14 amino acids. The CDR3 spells CAHGWTGWCTEAFF. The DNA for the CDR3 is TGTGCCCATGGGTGGACAGGGTGGTGCACTGAAGCTTTCTTT.